The next 29 T cell receptor beta chains were all read from a single sample in a study of blood T cell repertoires in COVID-19. Only in-frame clones appear in the TCRdb table, and some are missing; sequencing was by immunoSEQ multiplex PCR. The repertoire consists of tens of thousands of clones, with around 76% occurring once and the leading ten covering approximately 27%. The specimen sequenced was peripheral blood. The receptor source for this set is a woman of 80 years or more with active or convalescent COVID-19.

The chain recombines TRBV28 with TRBJ2-2; tentatively, D is TRBD1 (6 bases). The length of the CDR3 is 15 residues. V was pared by 5 bases and J by 0 bases, with 10 bases between. Germline loops: CDR1 MDHEN, CDR2 SYDVKM. The CDR3 protein is CASSPAGANTGELFF. The CDR3 DNA follows: TGTGCCAGCAGTCCAGCAGGGGCGAACACCGGGGAGCTGTTTTTT.

This clone was observed a handful of times. This sequence joins TRBV3-1 (or the pseudogene TRBV3-2) and TRBJ2-3, with D perhaps matching TRBD1 (5 bases). Germline loops: CDR1 LGHDT, CDR2 YNNKEL (reference sequence). The CDR3 spans 15 residues. V was pared by 2 bases and J by 1 base, with 10 bases between. CDR3 sequence: CASSQWGTGTDTQYF. The CDR3 nucleotides are TGTGCCAGCAGCCAATGGGGCACGGGCACAGATACGCAGTATTTT.

The CDR3 DNA reads as TGTGCCAGCTCACCCAGGGACTCTGGAAACACCATATATTTT. This gives the protein CASSPRDSGNTIYF. The rearrangement links TRBV18 to TRBJ1-3; weak D call: TRBD1 (5 bases). Germline V lookup: CDR1 KGHSH, CDR2 LQKENI. The CDR3 runs to 14 residues. The ends were cut back, 3 bases at V and 0 bases at J, with 6 bases in the middle.

This chain links TRBV12-3 or TRBV12-4 with TRBJ1-6; D is unclear. The germline V and J ends were trimmed by 3 bases and 13 bases, with 10 bases remaining between them. CDR3 length equals 12 residues. CDR3 sequence (DNA): TGTGCCAGCAGTTTTCTCTCGCGGCCCCTCCACTTT. Encoded protein: CASSFLSRPLHF.

This clone was seen more than once but under ten times. The germline gene is not matched at one end of the junction; a read error may be the cause. V gene TRBV7-7 combines with J gene TRBJ1-6; no clear D. The CDR3 spans 18 residues. The germline CDR1 and CDR2 sequences are SSHAT and FNYEAQ (reference sequence). Here the CDR3 DNA reads TGTGCTAGCAGCTTAGTTGGAGTGATAAGCTCCTATAATTCACCCCTCCACTTT. Protein: CASSLVGVISSYNSPLHF. Combining the CDR3 with reference TRBV7-7 and TRBJ1-6 gives the whole variable domain GAGVSQSPRYKVTKRGQDVTLRCDPISSHATLYWYQQALGQGPEFLTYFNYEAQPDKSGLPSDRFSAERPEGSISTLTIQRTEQRDSAMYRCASSLVGVISSYNSPLHFGNGTRLTVT.

V usage is TRBV7-9 and J usage is TRBJ1-1, with 8 bases fitting TRBD1. Germline V gene data show CDR1 as SEHNR and CDR2 as FQNEAQ (reference sequence). This CDR3 contains 15 residues. V was clipped by 1 base and J by 1 base; unmatched bases: 2. This CDR3 is CASSLGTGRNTEAFF. As DNA, the CDR3 is TGTGCCAGCAGCTTAGGGACAGGGAGGAACACTGAAGCTTTCTTT.

The chain couples TRBV5-4 to TRBJ2-1; 10 bases line up with TRBD2. The V and J ends lost 1 base and 7 bases, in that order; junction bases with no gene match: 5. Looked up from germline, CDR1 is SGHNT and CDR2 is YYREEE (reference sequence). This CDR3 is 15 amino acids long. The CDR3 bases are TGTGCCAGCAGCTTGCCTAGCGGGGGAGGGAATGAGCAGTTCTTC. Translating gives CASSLPSGGGNEQFF.

The V call is TRBV19, the J call TRBJ2-3; D is possibly TRBD2 (5 bases). The germline V gene has CDR1 LNHDA and CDR2 SQIVND (reference sequence). Trimming stripped 0 bases from V and 5 bases from J, with 9 bases between. The CDR3 sequence is 14 residues long. The DNA of the CDR3 is TGTGCCAGTAGTATAGATTACGGGATAGATACGCAGTATTTT. The encoded protein is CASSIDYGIDTQYF.

The sample holds a few counts of this clone. The V call is TRBV7-2, the J call TRBJ1-1; 7 bases match TRBD1. The CDR3 length is 16 residues. V lost 3 bases, J lost 0 bases, and 7 bases stayed unmatched. Looked up from germline, CDR1 is SGHTA and CDR2 is FQGNSA. CDR3 sequence reads: CASSLLQGRVNTEAFF. The CDR3 coding sequence is TGTGCCAGCAGCTTGCTACAGGGGCGGGTGAACACTGAAGCTTTCTTT.

This rearrangement joins TRBV6-5 to TRBJ1-1; TRBD1 matches 7 bases. V dropped 7 bases and J dropped 4; count of bases not matched to a gene: 6. CDR1 and CDR2 from the germline V gene are MNHEY and SVGAGI. The length of the CDR3 is 13 residues. The CDR3 sequence is CASKEGQVTEAFF. CDR3 sequence (DNA): TGTGCCAGCAAAGAAGGACAGGTCACTGAAGCTTTCTTT.

This clone was observed a few times. The chain employs TRBV6-5 and TRBJ2-3; D perhaps matches TRBD1 (5 bases). The CDR3 covers 13 residues. Trimming took off 8 bases at V and 4 bases at J, with 13 bases between the two ends. Germline CDR1 and CDR2: MNHEY and SVGAGI. CDR3 amino acids: CASGRGSSDTQYF. The CDR3 DNA reads TGTGCCAGCGGAAGGGGAAGTTCAGATACGCAGTATTTT.

The CDR3, as DNA: TGCGCCAGCAGCCAAGAAGTTCGGGAACTTGCCCCCTACAATGAGCAGTTCTTC. Encoded protein: CASSQEVRELAPYNEQFF. V usage is TRBV4-3 and J usage is TRBJ2-1; weak D call: TRBD2 (5 bases). Trimming took off 0 bases at V and 2 bases at J, with 17 bases between the two ends. CDR1 is LGHNA, CDR2 YSLEER, per germline. There are 18 residues in the CDR3.

The chain has TRBV27 and TRBJ2-7, with TRBD2 matching over 9 bases. In germline, CDR1 is MNHEY, CDR2 SMNVEV (reference sequence). J lost 1 base, V lost 3 bases, and 4 bases had no gene match. The CDR3 totals 15 residues. CDR3 in DNA: TGTGCCAGCAGTTTCGGTAGCGGGGGATCCTACGAGCAGTACTTC. Translated, it gives CASSFGSGGSYEQYF.

As regards this clone: The sample carries other DNA sequences with the same CDR3. This chain uses TRBV7-6 with TRBJ2-7; D is unclear. Trimming cost V 6 bases and J 3 bases, with 9 bases left between them. The germline V gene has CDR1 SGHVS and CDR2 FNYEAQ. The CDR3 consists of 12 residues. CDR3 DNA sequence: TGTGCCAGCAGTGATGACATCTACGAGCAGTACTTC. Translated: CASSDDIYEQYF.

This chain joins TRBV9 and TRBJ2-1; 9 bases align to TRBD1. V dropped 4 bases and J dropped 9; count of bases not matched to a gene: 11. Germline V CDR1 and CDR2: SGDLS, YYNGEE. CDR3 size: 15 residues. This CDR3 reads CASSLGGQGRGEQFF. In DNA, the CDR3 is TGTGCCAGCAGCTTAGGGGGACAGGGACGGGGTGAGCAGTTCTTC. Combining the CDR3 with reference TRBV9 and TRBJ2-1 gives the whole variable domain DSGVTQTPKHLITATGQRVTLRCSPRSGDLSVYWYQQSLDQGLQFLIQYYNGEERAKGNILERFSAQQFPDLHSELNLSSLELGDSALYFCASSLGGQGRGEQFFGPGTRLTVL.

The chain uses TRBV4-1 and TRBJ2-3; TRBD2 agrees at 10 bases. V lost 3 bases, J lost 4 bases, and 4 bases stayed unmatched. This CDR3 comprises 15 residues. Germline CDR1 MGHRA, CDR2 YSYEKL. CDR3 sequence (DNA): TGCGCCAGCAGCCAGGGTGGACTAGCGGCAGATACGCAGTATTTT. It specifies CASSQGGLAADTQYF.

This sequence joins TRBV11-3 and TRBJ1-1; D might be TRBD1 (6 bases). V lost 5 bases and J 5 bases, leaving 15 bases between the germline ends. The CDR3 has 14 amino acids. The germline V gene encodes CDR1 SGHNT and CDR2 YENEEA. The CDR3 loop is CASSPPGEGTEAFF. CDR3 nucleotide sequence: TGTGCCAGCAGCCCTCCAGGGGAGGGAACTGAAGCTTTCTTT.

The rearrangement links TRBV10-3 to TRBJ1-1, with TRBD1 matching 8 bases. The CDR3 loop spans 14 amino acids. J lost 1 base, V lost 6 bases, and 4 bases had no gene match. CDR1 and CDR2 from the germline V gene are ENHRY and SYGVKD. In DNA form, the CDR3 reads TGTGCCATCAGGACAGGGGTGGGGAACACTGAAGCTTTCTTT. It codes for CAIRTGVGNTEAFF.

CDR3 in amino acids: CASSFLYRGRYSGANVLTF. The CDR3 nucleotides read TGTGCCAGCAGCTTCCTTTACAGGGGGCGGTACTCTGGGGCCAACGTCCTGACTTTC. The chain couples TRBV7-9 to TRBJ2-6; 9 bases are shared with TRBD1. Germline V CDR1 and CDR2: SEHNR, FQNEAQ (reference sequence). V gave up 3 bases and J gave up 0 bases; unmatched junction bases: 9. This CDR3 contains 19 residues.

The gene calls are TRBV7-9 and TRBJ2-2; D not resolved. V lost 10 bases, J lost 4 bases, and 7 bases lay in between. The CDR3 runs 11 residues. The germline V gene has CDR1 SEHNR and CDR2 FQNEAQ (reference sequence). CDR3 coding DNA: TGTGCCAACCAGGTCACCGGGGAGCTGTTTTTT. This codes for CANQVTGELFF.

The chain recombines TRBV7-8 with TRBJ2-7; D not resolved. Trimming shortened V by 1 base and J by 3 bases, and 7 bases separated the two germline ends. Germline CDR1 SGHVS, CDR2 FQNEAQ. The CDR3 extends over 13 amino acids. The CDR3 DNA reads as TGTGCCAGCAGCTTAGGGCCGATCTACGAGCAGTACTTC. This sequence encodes CASSLGPIYEQYF.

The chain is built from TRBV6-6 and TRBJ2-2; TRBD2 might be the D (5 bases). The CDR3 consists of 13 residues. V was clipped by 8 bases and J by 1 base, with 8 bases between them. Germline-derived CDR1 and CDR2 are MNHNY and SVGAGI (reference sequence). Written as DNA, the CDR3 is TGTGCCAGCTCCAGCGGGAACACCGGGGAGCTGTTTTTT. The encoded protein is CASSSGNTGELFF.

The chain links TRBV5-4 to TRBJ2-2, with 8 nucleotides matching TRBD1. Trimming removed 4 bases from V and 4 bases from J; junction bases left unmatched: 6. CDR1 and CDR2 from the germline V gene are SGHNT and YYREEE (reference sequence). The CDR3 is 15 residues long. The CDR3 region is CASSGDRILTGELFF. The CDR3 coding sequence is TGTGCCAGCAGCGGGGACAGGATCCTCACCGGGGAGCTGTTTTTT.

This rearrangement joins TRBV5-6 to TRBJ1-4; the D is unclear. Germline V CDR1 and CDR2: SGHDT, YYEEEE. This CDR3 is built from 15 residues. The V and J ends lost 1 base and 8 bases respectively, with 15 bases between them. The CDR3 sequence is CASSLLTTGREKLFF. The DNA for the CDR3 is TGTGCCAGCAGCTTGCTTACGACGGGTCGAGAAAAACTGTTTTTT.

V gene TRBV28 combines with J gene TRBJ1-2, with unresolved D. This CDR3 is built from 14 residues. V gave up 1 base and J gave up 2 bases, with 8 bases separating them. CDR1 and CDR2 (germline): MDHEN, SYDVKM. The CDR3 spells CASSLLAANYGYTF. CDR3 DNA sequence: TGTGCCAGCAGTTTATTGGCGGCGAACTATGGCTACACCTTC.

The rearrangement joins TRBV7-6 to TRBJ2-5; 9 bases line up with TRBD1. The CDR3 runs to 15 residues. J gave up 4 bases and V 4 bases, and 7 bases lay outside the gene matches. The germline V gene encodes CDR1 SGHVS and CDR2 FNYEAQ. CDR3 coding DNA: TGTGCCAGCAGCTCCCTATGGGACAGGGCAGAGACCCAGTACTTC. It codes for CASSSLWDRAETQYF. The full variable domain, rest sourced from reference TRBV7-6 and TRBJ2-5, is GAGVSQSPRYKVTKRGQDVALRCDPISGHVSLYWYRQALGQGPEFLTYFNYEAQQDKSGLPNDRFSAERPEGSISTLTIQRTEQRDSAMYRCASSSLWDRAETQYFGPGTRLLVL.

This clone appeared a few times. This rearrangement joins TRBV4-3 to TRBJ2-6; 7 bases align to TRBD1. The germline CDR1 and CDR2 sequences are LGHNA and YSLEER. The J segment lost 1 base and the V segment lost 5 bases, leaving 11 bases of the junction unmatched. The CDR3 extends over 18 amino acids. CDR3 DNA: TGCGCCAGCAGCTTCGGGACAGAGCTTTTATCTGGGGCCAACGTCCTGACTTTC. It is translated as CASSFGTELLSGANVLTF.

This clone showed up just a few times. V usage is TRBV7-2 and J usage is TRBJ1-2; TRBD1 agrees at 8 bases. Per germline, CDR1 SGHTA and CDR2 FQGNSA. The CDR3 is made up of 17 amino acids. The trim removed 3 bases at V and 2 bases at J, leaving 11 bases unmatched. CDR3 loop: CASSFTRATGANYGYTF. The CDR3 bases are TGTGCCAGCAGCTTTACCCGAGCGACAGGGGCCAACTATGGCTACACCTTC.

This chain joins TRBV19 and TRBJ2-3; 7 nucleotides match TRBD1. CDR1 is LNHDA, CDR2 SQIVND, per germline (reference sequence). The V and J ends lost 3 bases and 2 bases, in that order; junction bases with no gene match: 5. The length of the CDR3 is 15 residues. CDR3 DNA sequence: TGTGCCAGTAGTATTGCCGGGACAGACACAGATACGCAGTATTTT. This encodes CASSIAGTDTDTQYF. Using reference TRBV19 and TRBJ2-3 for the parts outside the CDR3, the full variable domain is DGGITQSPKYLFRKEGQNVTLSCEQNLNHDAMYWYRQDPGQGLRLIYYSQIVNDFQKGDIAEGYSVSREKKESFPLTVTSAQKNPTAFYLCASSIAGTDTDTQYFGPGTRLTVL.